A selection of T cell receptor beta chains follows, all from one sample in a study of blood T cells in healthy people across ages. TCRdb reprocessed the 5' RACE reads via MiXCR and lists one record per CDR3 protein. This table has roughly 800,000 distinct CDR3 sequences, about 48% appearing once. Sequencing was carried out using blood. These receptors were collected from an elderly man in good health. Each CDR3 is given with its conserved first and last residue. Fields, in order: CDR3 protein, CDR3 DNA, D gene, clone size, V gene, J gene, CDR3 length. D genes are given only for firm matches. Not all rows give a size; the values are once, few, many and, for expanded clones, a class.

CDR3 protein: CATSPRGSSYNEQYF; CDR3 DNA: TGTGCCACCAGCCCCCGGGGGAGCTCCTACAATGAGCAGTACTTC; D gene: -; clone size: -; V gene: TRBV24-1; J gene: TRBJ2-7; CDR3 length: 15
CDR3 protein: CASSSQDSNEQYF; CDR3 DNA: TGTGCCAGCAGTTCCCAGGATAGCAACGAGCAGTACTTC; D gene: -; clone size: -; V gene: TRBV27; J gene: TRBJ2-7; CDR3 length: 13
CDR3 protein: CASSAPAGGTDTQYF; CDR3 DNA: TGTGCCAGCAGCGCACCAGCGGGAGGAACAGATACGCAGTATTTT; D gene: TRBD2; clone size: few; V gene: TRBV7-2; J gene: TRBJ2-3; CDR3 length: 15
CDR3 protein: CASLSTGTGTYEQYF; CDR3 DNA: TGTGCCAGTCTATCCACCGGGACAGGGACCTACGAGCAGTACTTC; D gene: TRBD1; clone size: -; V gene: TRBV27; J gene: TRBJ2-7; CDR3 length: 15
CDR3 protein: CSARTSQGPGSPLHF; CDR3 DNA: TGCAGTGCTAGAACATCACAGGGCCCTGGATCACCCCTCCACTTT; D gene: -; clone size: -; V gene: TRBV20-1; J gene: TRBJ1-6; CDR3 length: 15
CDR3 protein: CSVDGGTGGLYEQFF; CDR3 DNA: TGCAGCGTTGACGGGGGGACAGGGGGCCTTTACGAGCAGTTCTTC; D gene: TRBD1; clone size: -; V gene: TRBV29-1; J gene: TRBJ2-1; CDR3 length: 15
CDR3 protein: CAATTRGRDTQYF; CDR3 DNA: TGTGCCGCTACGACTCGGGGAAGAGATACGCAGTATTTT; D gene: -; clone size: -; V gene: TRBV27; J gene: TRBJ2-3; CDR3 length: 13
CDR3 protein: CSVSRGDTEAFF; CDR3 DNA: TGCAGCGTCTCACGGGGAGACACTGAAGCTTTCTTT; D gene: -; clone size: few; V gene: TRBV29-1; J gene: TRBJ1-1; CDR3 length: 12
CDR3 protein: CASSLASTGVEPQHF; CDR3 DNA: TGTGCCAGCAGCTTAGCGTCGACAGGGGTAGAACCCCAGCATTTT; D gene: TRBD1; clone size: -; V gene: TRBV7-2; J gene: TRBJ1-5; CDR3 length: 15
CDR3 protein: CASSYLGQGGNSPLHF; CDR3 DNA: TGTGCCAGCAGTTACCTTGGACAGGGTGGGAATTCACCCCTCCACTTT; D gene: TRBD1; clone size: -; V gene: TRBV6-6; J gene: TRBJ1-6; CDR3 length: 16
CDR3 protein: CASSYASLETQYF; CDR3 DNA: TGTGCCAGCAGTTACGCTTCCCTCGAGACCCAGTACTTC; D gene: -; clone size: -; V gene: TRBV6-6; J gene: TRBJ2-5; CDR3 length: 13
CDR3 protein: CASSSELAVTQETQYF; CDR3 DNA: TGTGCCAGCAGCTCGGAACTAGCGGTAACCCAAGAGACCCAGTACTTC; D gene: TRBD2; clone size: few; V gene: TRBV2; J gene: TRBJ2-5; CDR3 length: 16
CDR3 protein: CASGSLLAGVVDTQYF; CDR3 DNA: TGTGCCAGCGGGTCGTTACTAGCGGGAGTAGTGGATACGCAGTATTTT; D gene: TRBD2; clone size: -; V gene: TRBV2; J gene: TRBJ2-3; CDR3 length: 16
CDR3 protein: CACLPRPLNTEAFF; CDR3 DNA: TGTGCCTGCCTCCCGCGACCTCTGAACACTGAAGCTTTCTTT; D gene: -; clone size: -; V gene: TRBV30; J gene: TRBJ1-1; CDR3 length: 14
CDR3 protein: CASRRQGNEKLFF; CDR3 DNA: TGTGCCAGCAGACGGCAGGGGAATGAAAAACTGTTTTTT; D gene: -; clone size: -; V gene: TRBV7-2; J gene: TRBJ1-4; CDR3 length: 13
CDR3 protein: CASSLPRVMNTEAFF; CDR3 DNA: TGTGCCAGCAGTTTGCCCAGGGTTATGAACACTGAAGCTTTCTTT; D gene: -; clone size: -; V gene: TRBV28; J gene: TRBJ1-1; CDR3 length: 15
CDR3 protein: CASSPPAARIDNEQFF; CDR3 DNA: TGTGCCAGCAGCCCCCCGGCGGCCCGGATAGACAATGAGCAGTTCTTC; D gene: -; clone size: -; V gene: TRBV6-6; J gene: TRBJ2-1; CDR3 length: 16
CDR3 protein: CATLSGHWRSQTDQETQYF; CDR3 DNA: TGTGCCACGCTTTCCGGGCACTGGCGAAGTCAAACGGATCAAGAGACCCAGTACTTC; D gene: -; clone size: few; V gene: TRBV28; J gene: TRBJ2-5; CDR3 length: 19
CDR3 protein: CASSATGANTEAFF; CDR3 DNA: TGTGCCAGCAGTGCCACAGGGGCGAACACTGAAGCTTTCTTT; D gene: TRBD1; clone size: few; V gene: TRBV27; J gene: TRBJ1-1; CDR3 length: 14
CDR3 protein: CSARSPRSYYEQYF; CDR3 DNA: TGCAGTGCTAGATCTCCCCGCAGTTACTACGAGCAGTACTTC; D gene: -; clone size: -; V gene: TRBV20-1; J gene: TRBJ2-7; CDR3 length: 14
CDR3 protein: CASSPGHEQYF; CDR3 DNA: TGTGCCAGCTCACCAGGCCACGAGCAGTACTTC; D gene: -; clone size: few; V gene: TRBV18; J gene: TRBJ2-7; CDR3 length: 11
CDR3 protein: CASSLGPGGTQDTQYF; CDR3 DNA: TGTGCCAGCAGTTTGGGACCTGGAGGTACACAAGATACGCAGTATTTT; D gene: -; clone size: -; V gene: TRBV28; J gene: TRBJ2-3; CDR3 length: 16
CDR3 protein: CASSKADTVDRPVDYGYTF; CDR3 DNA: TGTGCCAGCAGCAAAGCGGATACCGTGGACAGGCCGGTGGACTATGGCTACACCTTC; D gene: -; clone size: few; V gene: TRBV21-1; J gene: TRBJ1-2; CDR3 length: 19
CDR3 protein: CSAGTPSYNEQYF; CDR3 DNA: TGCAGCGCCGGGACTCCCTCCTACAATGAGCAGTACTTC; D gene: -; clone size: few; V gene: TRBV29-1; J gene: TRBJ2-7; CDR3 length: 13
CDR3 protein: CASSSLRADTQYF; CDR3 DNA: TGTGCCAGCAGTTCCCTACGTGCAGATACGCAGTATTTT; D gene: -; clone size: -; V gene: TRBV12-3/TRBV12-4; J gene: TRBJ2-3; CDR3 length: 13
CDR3 protein: CASTWSGSSYEQYF; CDR3 DNA: TGTGCCAGCACATGGTCCGGCAGCTCCTACGAGCAGTACTTC; D gene: -; clone size: -; V gene: TRBV14; J gene: TRBJ2-7; CDR3 length: 14
CDR3 protein: CASSSGQAAFGYTF; CDR3 DNA: TGTGCCAGCAGCTCGGGACAGGCCGCATTCGGCTACACCTTC; D gene: TRBD1; clone size: -; V gene: TRBV7-9; J gene: TRBJ1-2; CDR3 length: 14
CDR3 protein: CSVPAQGGYYGYTF; CDR3 DNA: TGCAGCGTTCCCGCACAGGGGGGGTACTATGGCTACACCTTC; D gene: TRBD1; clone size: -; V gene: TRBV29-1; J gene: TRBJ1-2; CDR3 length: 14
CDR3 protein: CATRSTGELFF; CDR3 DNA: TGTGCCACCAGGTCCACCGGGGAGCTGTTTTTT; D gene: -; clone size: few; V gene: TRBV28; J gene: TRBJ2-2; CDR3 length: 11
CDR3 protein: CASSRSRRREETQYF; CDR3 DNA: TGTGCCAGCAGTCGTAGCAGGAGGAGAGAAGAGACCCAGTACTTC; D gene: -; clone size: -; V gene: TRBV28; J gene: TRBJ2-5; CDR3 length: 15
CDR3 protein: CSARDGTVNEKLFF; CDR3 DNA: TGCAGTGCTAGAGACGGGACAGTAAATGAAAAACTGTTTTTT; D gene: TRBD1; clone size: once; V gene: TRBV20-1; J gene: TRBJ1-4; CDR3 length: 14
CDR3 protein: CASSLTGGTGANVLTF; CDR3 DNA: TGTGCCAGCAGCTTAACGGGGGGGACTGGGGCCAACGTCCTGACTTTC; D gene: TRBD2; clone size: few; V gene: TRBV7-3; J gene: TRBJ2-6; CDR3 length: 16
CDR3 protein: CASSHGTGGTDTQYF; CDR3 DNA: TGTGCCAGCAGTCATGGGACAGGGGGCACAGATACGCAGTATTTT; D gene: TRBD1; clone size: -; V gene: TRBV27; J gene: TRBJ2-3; CDR3 length: 15
CDR3 protein: CASSEDGTGSYSNQPQHF; CDR3 DNA: TGTGCCAGCAGTGAAGACGGGACAGGGAGTTATAGCAATCAGCCCCAGCATTTT; D gene: TRBD1; clone size: once; V gene: TRBV6-1; J gene: TRBJ1-5; CDR3 length: 18
CDR3 protein: CASSYLGQGIYGYTF; CDR3 DNA: TGTGCCAGCAGTTACCTGGGACAGGGGATCTATGGCTACACCTTC; D gene: TRBD1; clone size: few; V gene: TRBV6-6; J gene: TRBJ1-2; CDR3 length: 15
CDR3 protein: CASSEWAYGYTF; CDR3 DNA: TGTGCCAGCAGCGAGTGGGCCTATGGCTACACCTTC; D gene: -; clone size: -; V gene: TRBV9; J gene: TRBJ1-2; CDR3 length: 12
CDR3 protein: CASSQGLAGGNEQFF; CDR3 DNA: TGTGCCAGCAGCCAGGGACTAGCGGGAGGCAATGAGCAGTTCTTC; D gene: TRBD2; clone size: -; V gene: TRBV4-2; J gene: TRBJ2-1; CDR3 length: 15
CDR3 protein: CASSLRREYRYAYF; CDR3 DNA: TGTGCCAGCAGCTTAAGACGGGAGTATAGATACGCGTATTTT; D gene: -; clone size: few; V gene: TRBV7-2; J gene: TRBJ2-3; CDR3 length: 14
CDR3 protein: CSVDQVNEQFF; CDR3 DNA: TGCAGCGTTGATCAGGTCAATGAGCAGTTCTTC; D gene: -; clone size: -; V gene: TRBV29-1; J gene: TRBJ2-1; CDR3 length: 11
CDR3 protein: CASSSTSGARGTDTQYF; CDR3 DNA: TGTGCCAGCAGCTCGACTAGCGGAGCACGGGGCACAGATACGCAGTATTTT; D gene: TRBD2; clone size: -; V gene: TRBV7-3; J gene: TRBJ2-3; CDR3 length: 17
CDR3 protein: CASSFGLDRYF; CDR3 DNA: TGTGCCAGCAGTTTCGGCCTAGACCGGTACTTC; D gene: -; clone size: -; V gene: TRBV12-3/TRBV12-4; J gene: TRBJ2-7; CDR3 length: 11
CDR3 protein: CASSVATGGLSNEQFF; CDR3 DNA: TGTGCCAGCAGCGTAGCTACCGGAGGGCTATCCAATGAGCAGTTCTTC; D gene: -; clone size: -; V gene: TRBV9; J gene: TRBJ2-1; CDR3 length: 16
CDR3 protein: CATSEPGQGTYEQYF; CDR3 DNA: TGTGCCACCAGTGAACCGGGACAGGGGACCTACGAGCAGTACTTC; D gene: TRBD1; clone size: few; V gene: TRBV24-1; J gene: TRBJ2-7; CDR3 length: 15
CDR3 protein: CSVGTAYNSPLHF; CDR3 DNA: TGCAGCGTTGGGACCGCTTATAATTCACCCCTCCACTTT; D gene: -; clone size: -; V gene: TRBV29-1; J gene: TRBJ1-6; CDR3 length: 13
CDR3 protein: CASRVTVPPYEQYF; CDR3 DNA: TGTGCCAGCAGAGTGACAGTTCCCCCCTACGAGCAGTACTTC; D gene: -; clone size: -; V gene: TRBV6-1; J gene: TRBJ2-7; CDR3 length: 14
CDR3 protein: CASSFKTSSQGNEQFF; CDR3 DNA: TGCGCCAGCAGCTTTAAAACTAGCTCCCAAGGGAATGAGCAGTTCTTC; D gene: -; clone size: -; V gene: TRBV5-1; J gene: TRBJ2-1; CDR3 length: 16
CDR3 protein: CASSLLTGSNGYTF; CDR3 DNA: TGTGCCAGCAGTCTCTTAACAGGGTCCAATGGCTACACCTTC; D gene: -; clone size: -; V gene: TRBV2; J gene: TRBJ1-2; CDR3 length: 14
CDR3 protein: CASHLGLAGGISTDTQYF; CDR3 DNA: TGCGCCAGCCACCTCGGACTAGCGGGAGGAATAAGCACAGATACGCAGTATTTT; D gene: TRBD2; clone size: -; V gene: TRBV5-1; J gene: TRBJ2-3; CDR3 length: 18
CDR3 protein: CASSTSSFMETQYF; CDR3 DNA: TGTGCCAGCAGCACCAGCTCGTTTATGGAGACCCAGTACTTC; D gene: -; clone size: -; V gene: TRBV3-1; J gene: TRBJ2-5; CDR3 length: 14
CDR3 protein: CASSSHTPQTSGAYNEQFF; CDR3 DNA: TGTGCCAGCAGTTCCCACACACCCCAGACTAGCGGGGCATACAATGAGCAGTTCTTC; D gene: TRBD2; clone size: -; V gene: TRBV12-3/TRBV12-4; J gene: TRBJ2-1; CDR3 length: 19
CDR3 protein: CASRYRLAGNFLQRYAYF; CDR3 DNA: TGTGCCAGCAGGTACCGACTAGCGGGAAATTTCCTCCAGAGATACGCGTATTTT; D gene: TRBD2; clone size: -; V gene: TRBV28; J gene: TRBJ2-3; CDR3 length: 18
CDR3 protein: CASSPQREGLSYEQYF; CDR3 DNA: TGTGCCAGCAGTCCCCAGCGGGAGGGCCTGTCCTACGAGCAGTACTTC; D gene: TRBD2; clone size: -; V gene: TRBV12-3/TRBV12-4; J gene: TRBJ2-7; CDR3 length: 16
CDR3 protein: CASSRSFGGGNQPQHF; CDR3 DNA: TGTGCCAGCAGCCGATCTTTCGGGGGGGGCAATCAGCCCCAGCATTTT; D gene: -; clone size: -; V gene: TRBV12-3/TRBV12-4; J gene: TRBJ1-5; CDR3 length: 16
CDR3 protein: CSARDRQVSTEAFF; CDR3 DNA: TGCAGTGCTAGAGACCGGCAGGTCTCCACTGAAGCTTTCTTT; D gene: -; clone size: -; V gene: TRBV20-1; J gene: TRBJ1-1; CDR3 length: 14
CDR3 protein: CATSGTGFAEAFF; CDR3 DNA: TGTGCCACCAGTGGGACAGGGTTTGCTGAAGCTTTCTTT; D gene: TRBD1; clone size: -; V gene: TRBV24-1; J gene: TRBJ1-1; CDR3 length: 13
CDR3 protein: CASSVATSGAFF; CDR3 DNA: TGTGCCAGCAGCGTAGCCACGTCGGGAGCTTTCTTT; D gene: -; clone size: few; V gene: TRBV9; J gene: TRBJ1-1; CDR3 length: 12
CDR3 protein: CATADQGINEQFF; CDR3 DNA: TGTGCCACCGCTGACCAGGGTATAAATGAGCAGTTCTTC; D gene: -; clone size: -; V gene: TRBV24-1; J gene: TRBJ2-1; CDR3 length: 13